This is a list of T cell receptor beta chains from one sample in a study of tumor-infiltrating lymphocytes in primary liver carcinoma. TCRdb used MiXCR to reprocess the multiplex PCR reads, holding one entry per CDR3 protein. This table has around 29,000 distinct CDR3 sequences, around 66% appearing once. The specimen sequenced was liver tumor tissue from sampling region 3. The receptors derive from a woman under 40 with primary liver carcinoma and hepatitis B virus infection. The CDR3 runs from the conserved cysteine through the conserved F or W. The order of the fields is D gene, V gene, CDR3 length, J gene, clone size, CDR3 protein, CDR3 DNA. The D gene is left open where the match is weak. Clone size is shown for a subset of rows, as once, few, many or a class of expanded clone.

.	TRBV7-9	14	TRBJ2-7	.	CASNSGSLSYEQYF	TGTGCTAGCAACTCGGGAAGCCTCTCCTACGAGCAGTACTTC
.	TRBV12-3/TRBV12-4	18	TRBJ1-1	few	CASSQLPQGKGGGAEAFF	TGTGCCAGCAGTCAACTCCCCCAGGGGAAGGGGGGGGGGGCTGAAGCTTTCTTT
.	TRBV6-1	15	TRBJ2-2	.	CTSSEPLGRNGELFF	TGTACCAGCAGTGAACCGCTGGGACGTAACGGGGAGCTGTTTTTT
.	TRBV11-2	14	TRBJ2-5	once	CASSLRGIQEIQYF	TGCGCCAGCAGCTTGAGGGGGATCCAAGAGATCCAGTACTTC
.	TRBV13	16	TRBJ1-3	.	CASWFREAPPGNTIYF	TGTGCCAGCTGGTTTAGGGAGGCGCCCCCTGGAAACACCATATATTTT
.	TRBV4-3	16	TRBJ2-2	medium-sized	CASSQGHSVGTGELFF	TGCGCCAGCAGCCAAGGGCATAGCGTCGGCACCGGGGAGCTGTTTTTT
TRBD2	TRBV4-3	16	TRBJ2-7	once	CARSQDWDYAYNEQYF	TGCGCCCGCAGCCAAGATTGGGACTACGCATACAATGAGCAGTACTTC
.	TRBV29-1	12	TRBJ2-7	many	CSSWLNSGEQYF	TGCAGCTCGTGGCTGAATTCGGGAGAGCAGTACTTC
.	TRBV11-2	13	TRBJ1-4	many	CASSYPGGLKLFF	TGTGCCAGCAGCTACCCGGGGGGTCTGAAACTGTTTTTT
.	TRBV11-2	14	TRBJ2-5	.	CASSFMGGGETQYF	TGTGCCAGCAGCTTTATGGGAGGGGGGGAGACCCAGTACTTT
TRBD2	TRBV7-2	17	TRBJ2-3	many	CASSLFGLATSTDTQYF	TGTGCCAGCAGCTTATTTGGACTAGCGACTAGCACAGATACGCAGTATTTT
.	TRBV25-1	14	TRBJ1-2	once	CASNEAAGNYGYTF	TGTGCCAGCAATGAAGCCGCCGGAAACTATGGCTACACCTTC
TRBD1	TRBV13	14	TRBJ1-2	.	CASSSTTGRYGYSF	TGTGCCAGCAGTTCGACGACAGGGAGGTATGGCTACAGCTTC
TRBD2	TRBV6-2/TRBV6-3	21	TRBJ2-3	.	CASSPLGAGGRTSSFTDTRYF	TGTGCCAGCAGTCCATTGGGGGCCGGCGGGAGGACGTCTTCCTTCACAGATACGCGGTATTTT
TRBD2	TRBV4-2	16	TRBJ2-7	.	CAGSQVAGRELYDQYF	TGTGCCGGCAGCCAAGTCGCCGGGCGGGAGTTGTACGACCAGTACTTC